The sequence of this TCR beta chain was determined in a study of low-dose radiotherapy and immunotherapy resistance in tumors. In the study overall: Cohort 1 was given 0.5 Gy per fraction every 2 weeks, for 6.5 Gy total. Each fraction given to Cohort 2 every two weeks delivered 1 Gy, and the total reached 13 Gy over 26 weeks.

The time point is: before trial treatment. As their treatment, donors received nivolumab, ipilimumab, aspirin, low-dose cyclophosphamide and low-dose radiotherapy. This clonotype was observed a handful of times. V shed 2 bases and J shed 3 bases, with 7 bases lying between them. The CDR3 sequence is 13 residues long. The germline V gene encodes CDR1 MNHEY and CDR2 SMNVEV (reference sequence). TRAV- and TRBV-specific primers were used for first-strand cDNA, which covered alpha and beta chains. Amplification, which lasted 15 to 20 PCR cycles, used a constant-region primer and V-primer adapter to amplify TCRs. Each CDR3 protein gets one entry after TCRdb re-called the reads with MiXCR. The sample lists tens of thousands of distinct CDR3 sequences, almost 25% seen once, with around 5.7% in the top ten.

The chain has TRBV27 and TRBJ2-5; D call uncertain. The sequence derives from a male donor with prostate cancer. This material consisted of PBMCs, taken before treatment. For the CDR3, the DNA is TGTGCCAGCAGTTTAACGGGCAAAGAGACCCAGTACTTC. Translated: CASSLTGKETQYF.